Sequencing of this T cell receptor (beta chain) was carried out in a study of shared clonotypes between healthy human individuals. Study-level findings and limits: Clonotypes shared by all four donors outscored non-shared clonotypes in generation probability.

Assay: immunoSEQ multiplex PCR; the TCRdb copy retains only in-frame clones and omits some. The sample comprises a few million clones, approximately 94% of which are singletons, and around 0.13% rests with the top ten. J lost 5 bases, V lost 2 bases, and 12 bases had no gene match. CDR3 length: 15 amino acids. CDR1 and CDR2 from the germline V gene are GTSNPN and SVGIG (reference sequence). Details on this clone: As yet, its antigen is unknown.

This TCR was sampled from a man between 18 and 35 years old in good health. The V gene is TRBV30, the J gene TRBJ2-7; TRBD2 matches at 7 bases. Sequenced sample: naive CD4+ T cells sorted from blood. The subset: CD45RA+ positively selected. This CDR3 is CAWSLLRDYIDEQYF. DNA for the CDR3: TGTGCCTGGAGTCTCCTCCGGGACTATATCGACGAGCAGTACTTC.